The 17 T cell receptor beta chains below come from one sample, sequenced in a study of neoadjuvant nivolumab and ipilimumab in lung cancer. The table came from immunoSEQ multiplex PCR; TCRdb's copy has only in-frame clones and leaves some out. The sample lists 25,000 to 30,000 clones; approximately 78% were seen once. Sequenced material: tumor tissue, taken after neoadjuvant nivolumab, alone or with ipilimumab, at or shortly before surgery. All receptors come from an adult with non-small cell lung cancer.

The chain recombines TRBV18 with TRBJ2-2; TRBD2 aligns across 7 bases. The germline V gene has CDR1 KGHSH and CDR2 LQKENI. This CDR3 comprises 15 residues. J was trimmed by 1 base and V by 3 bases; bases with no gene match: 2. The CDR3 DNA reads TGTGCCAGCTCACCCCAGCGGGGGAACACCGGGGAGCTGTTTTTT. It is translated as CASSPQRGNTGELFF. The full variable domain, with the rest looked up from reference TRBV18 and TRBJ2-2, is NAGVMQNPRHLVRRRGQEARLRCSPMKGHSHVYWYRQLPEEGLKFMVYLQKENIIDESGMPKERFSAEFPKEGPSILRIQQVVRGDSAAYFCASSPQRGNTGELFFGEGSRLTVL.

The chain links TRBV5-1 to TRBJ2-3, with unresolved D. CDR3 size: 15 residues. The V and J ends lost 6 bases and 0 bases respectively, with 14 bases between them. The germline CDR1 and CDR2 sequences are SGHRS and YFSETQ. In DNA form, the CDR3 reads TGCGCCAGCACAGAAGGGCAGCTGAGCACAGATACGCAGTATTTT. Residues: CASTEGQLSTDTQYF. Full variable domain (rest looked up from reference TRBV5-1 and TRBJ2-3): KAGVTQTPRYLIKTRGQQVTLSCSPISGHRSVSWYQQTPGQGLQFLFEYFSETQRNKGNFPGRFSGRQFSNSRSEMNVSTLELGDSALYLCASTEGQLSTDTQYFGPGTRLTVL.

V and J are TRBV25-1 and TRBJ1-1; tentatively, D is TRBD1 (5 bases). Trimming pared 2 bases from V and 1 base from J, leaving 11 bases between. Germline loops: CDR1 MGHDK, CDR2 SYGVNS. The CDR3 consists of 15 residues. CDR3 loop: CASSEGGLANTEAFF. The CDR3 DNA reads TGTGCCAGCAGTGAAGGGGGACTCGCGAACACTGAAGCTTTCTTT.

CDR3 bases: TGCGCCAGCAGCTTGGGGGACATAGGTAGCCAGTACTTC. It yields the protein CASSLGDIGSQYF. The chain links TRBV5-1 to TRBJ2-5; TRBD1 might be the D (6 bases). V dropped 0 bases and J dropped 10 bases, with 13 bases sitting between them. The CDR3 loop spans 13 amino acids. Germline CDR1 SGHRS, CDR2 YFSETQ.

The rearrangement uses TRBV7-9 and TRBJ1-2, with D perhaps TRBD1 (5 bases). Trimming took off 2 bases at V and 2 bases at J, with 21 bases between the two ends. The CDR3 contains 18 residues. Germline CDR1 is SEHNR and CDR2 is FQNEAQ (reference sequence). This CDR3 is CASSLKWGGDLGNYGYTF. DNA of the CDR3: TGTGCCAGCAGCTTAAAGTGGGGCGGCGACCTCGGCAACTATGGCTACACCTTC.

The chain carries TRBV5-1 and TRBJ1-1, with 10 bases lining up with TRBD1. The length of the CDR3 is 15 residues. Germline CDR1 reads SGHRS; CDR2 reads YFSETQ. Germline trimming cut 0 bases from V and 14 bases from J; bases unmatched to any gene: 13. Here the CDR3 reads CASSLEGQGENLRFF. CDR3 nucleotides: TGCGCCAGCAGCTTGGAAGGACAGGGGGAAAACTTGCGGTTCTTT.

J is TRBJ1-2 and V is TRBV5-1, with D tentatively TRBD1 (5 bases). Trimming took off 4 bases at V and 5 bases at J, with 21 bases between the two ends. CDR1 is SGHRS, CDR2 YFSETQ, per germline. The CDR3 contains 16 residues. CDR3 in amino acids: CASSLGARFAQYGYTF. The CDR3 DNA is TGCGCCAGCAGCCTTGGGGCTCGATTCGCACAGTATGGCTACACCTTC.

The CDR3 bases are TGTGCCAGCAGCTTGTTGGAGGGGAACACTGAAGCTTTCTTT. It codes for CASSLLEGNTEAFF. The chain carries TRBV5-4 and TRBJ1-1; D unresolved. The CDR3 contains 14 residues. Trimming took 1 base from V and 1 from J, leaving 8 bases between them. Germline CDR1 SGHNT, CDR2 YYREEE (reference sequence). The variable domain in full, completed from reference TRBV5-4 and TRBJ1-1, reads ETGVTQSPTHLIKTRGQQVTLRCSSQSGHNTVSWYQQALGQGPQFIFQYYREEENGRGNFPPRFSGLQFPNYSSELNVNALELDDSALYLCASSLLEGNTEAFFGQGTRLTVV.

The J gene is TRBJ2-1, the V gene TRBV11-3, with a tentative D call TRBD2 (5 bases). Trimming cost V 2 bases and J 0 bases, with 8 bases left between them. The CDR3 spans 15 residues. Germline V lookup: CDR1 SGHNT, CDR2 YENEEA. CDR3 protein: CASSLTLGSYNEQFF. DNA of the CDR3: TGTGCCAGCAGCTTAACACTAGGCTCCTACAATGAGCAGTTCTTC. The complete variable domain, with remaining parts taken from reference TRBV11-3 and TRBJ2-1, reads EAGVVQSPRYKIIEKKQPVAFWCNPISGHNTLYWYLQNLGQGPELLIRYENEEAVDDSQLPKDRFSAERLKGVDSTLKIQPAELGDSAVYLCASSLTLGSYNEQFFGPGTRLTVL.

CDR3 sequence (DNA): TGTGCCAGCAGCCTGGGACAGGGGGCATCGTACGAGCAGTACTTC. Protein: CASSLGQGASYEQYF. This chain connects TRBV5-3 to TRBJ2-7; 12 bases are a match to TRBD1. TRBV5-3 carries the ORF label, with uncertain function. This CDR3 has 15 amino acids. With 8 bases clipped from V and 4 bases from J, the junction kept 10 bases outside the gene matches.

The chain combines TRBV11-3 with TRBJ2-2; no firm D call. Germline CDR1 is SGHNT and CDR2 is YENEEA. CDR3 size: 17 residues. The V and J ends lost 5 bases and 0 bases respectively, with 16 bases between them. The CDR3 sequence is CASSLWNLGSNTGELFF. The CDR3 DNA reads TGTGCCAGCAGCCTGTGGAACCTCGGGTCGAACACCGGGGAGCTGTTTTTT.

The rearrangement uses TRBV9 and TRBJ2-3, with unresolved D. V lost 4 bases to trimming and J lost 6 bases, with 18 bases between them. Germline V lookup: CDR1 SGDLS, CDR2 YYNGEE. This CDR3 region has 15 residues. Here the CDR3 reads CASSPRRLGSDTQYF. The CDR3 DNA sequence: TGTGCCAGCAGCCCCCGCCGGCTAGGATCCGATACGCAGTATTTT.

The rearrangement uses TRBV5-1 and TRBJ2-7; D gene uncertain. V was clipped by 1 base and J by 7 bases, with 12 bases between them. Germline CDR1 and CDR2: SGHRS and YFSETQ. The CDR3 contains 13 residues. The CDR3 loop is CASSLNPGAEQYF. In nucleotides, the CDR3 is TGCGCCAGCAGCTTGAATCCAGGAGCGGAGCAGTACTTC.

This clone was seen only a few times. The chain uses TRBV29-1 and TRBJ2-1, with TRBD1 as a possible D gene (6 bases). V gave up 3 bases and J gave up 10 bases, with 16 bases separating them. From germline, CDR1 is SQVTM and CDR2 ANQGSEA. CDR3 length equals 13 residues. Written as DNA, the CDR3 is TGCAGCGTTGATGAGGGGACAAGGAGGGAGCAGTTCTTC. This sequence encodes CSVDEGTRREQFF.

The J gene is TRBJ2-5, the V gene TRBV6-1; TRBD2 agrees at 14 bases. CDR3 size: 15 residues. Germline CDR1 MNHNS, CDR2 SASEGT. The trim removed 4 bases at V and 5 bases at J, leaving 3 bases unmatched. The CDR3 DNA reads TGTGCCAGCAGTGGGGGACTAGCGGGAGTTGAGACCCAGTACTTC. It codes for CASSGGLAGVETQYF.

The J gene is TRBJ1-4, the V gene TRBV18; the D is unclear. V lost 1 base and J 3 bases, leaving 9 bases between the germline ends. In germline, CDR1 is KGHSH, CDR2 LQKENI. The CDR3 totals 15 residues. In DNA, the CDR3 is TGTGCCAGCTCACCACTCGGCAAGTCTAATGAAAAACTGTTTTTT. Its protein product is CASSPLGKSNEKLFF.

The chain employs TRBV19 and TRBJ2-7; weak D call: TRBD1 (8 bases). The V gene lost 3 bases and the J gene lost 3 bases, with 18 bases spanning the gap. CDR1 and CDR2 (germline): LNHDA, SQIVND (reference sequence). This CDR3 is built from 16 residues. The CDR3 sequence is CASSIARGTGNYEQYF. The CDR3 DNA follows: TGTGCCAGTAGTATTGCGCGGGGGACAGGTAACTACGAGCAGTACTTC.